The 19 T cell receptor beta chains given below trace back to one sample, sequenced in a study of molecular identifiers for immune sequencing clone quantification. TCRdb itself ran the PCR reads through MiXCR, one entry per CDR3 protein. The sample yields some 320,000 distinct CDR3 sequences, 20% to 25% seen once. The specimen sequenced was naive CD8+ T cells from blood, with Jurkat cell RNA spiked in. Documented subset: FACS-sorted CD8+CD4-CCR7+CD45RA+ naive T cells. Every receptor here comes from a human donor in good health. Some libraries in this study had Jurkat cell RNA spiked in.

Comments on this clonotype: A read error may be the cause here, since a much bigger clone is one base away. V is TRBV12-3 or TRBV12-4 and J is TRBJ1-4; unclear D gene. This CDR3 comprises 16 residues. V lost 6 bases and J 0 bases, leaving 14 bases between the germline ends. The CDR3, as DNA: TGTGCCAGCAGCAGCCAATCGTATGCAACTAATGAAAAACTGTTTTTT. Its protein product is CASSSQSYATNEKLFF.

Turning to this clonotype: A clone one base away is much larger, so this may be a read error. This rearrangement joins TRBV10-3 to TRBJ2-7; D is undetermined. CDR3 length equals 15 residues. The V end was cut by 3 bases, the J end by 6 bases, with 18 bases between. The germline gives CDR1 ENHRY, CDR2 SYGVKD. The CDR3 bases are TGTGCCATCAGTGAAGTGCTCGGCAGCGACTGCGAGCAGTACTTC. Protein: CAISEVLGSDCEQYF.

In this sample, this clonotype turned up many times. The V gene is TRBV7-9, the J gene TRBJ2-5; TRBD2 matches 9 bases. The V gene's germline CDR1 is SEHNR and CDR2 FQNEAQ (reference sequence). V dropped 4 bases and J dropped 1; count of bases not matched to a gene: 10. CDR3 length equals 17 residues. The CDR3 DNA is TGTGCCAGCAGCTCGCTCTACTCACTAGCGGGCCAAGAGACCCAGTACTTC. Its protein product is CASSSLYSLAGQETQYF.

This clonotype was seen at least ten times. In DNA, the CDR3 is TGTGCCAGCAGTTCTGGGGTGGGGTTAGAGACCCAGTACTTC. Its protein is CASSSGVGLETQYF. The chain is built from TRBV28 and TRBJ2-5, with D unclear. The germline CDR1 and CDR2 sequences are MDHEN and SYDVKM. The CDR3 has 14 residues. V lost 4 bases to trimming and J lost 4 bases, with 13 bases between them.

Notes on this clonotype: A much larger clone differs by one base, so this may be a read error. The gene calls are TRBV27 and TRBJ1-5, with D perhaps TRBD1 (5 bases). CDR1 is MNHEY and CDR2 is SMNVEV in the germline V gene (reference sequence). There are 14 residues in the CDR3. In DNA, the CDR3 is TGTGCCAGCAGCCCCAGGGTATCCGATCAGCCCCAGCGTTTT. It translates to CASSPRVSDQPQRF.

As to this clonotype: It may be a read error: a sequence one base away is much more abundant. The genes are TRBV4-1 and TRBJ1-5, with TRBD1 as a possible D gene (5 bases). Germline CDR1 reads MGHRA; CDR2 reads YSYEKL. This CDR3 is 15 amino acids long. Trimming shortened V by 2 bases and J by 3 bases, and 11 bases separated the two germline ends. The CDR3 protein is CASSQSGPSNQPQHF. CDR3 DNA: TGCGCCAGCAGCCAATCGGGACCTTCCAATCAGCCCCAGCATTTT.

This chain joins TRBV23-1 and TRBJ2-3; no definite D call. TRBV23-1 is labeled an ORF, and its function is uncertain. The CDR3 totals 16 residues. The V end lost 4 bases, the J end lost 3 bases, and 17 bases lay between the germline ends. The CDR3 sequence: CASSPWPDWATDTQYF. The CDR3 coding sequence is TGCGCCAGCAGTCCCTGGCCTGATTGGGCAACAGATACGCAGTATTTT.

This clonotype was recorded at least ten times. This sequence joins TRBV18 and TRBJ1-5; tentatively, D is TRBD1 (6 bases). V lost 3 bases to trimming and J lost 7 bases, with 13 bases between them. Germline loops: CDR1 KGHSH, CDR2 LQKENI. The CDR3 is 14 residues long. CDR3 residues: CASSPPGGGQPQHF. The CDR3 DNA sequence: TGTGCCAGCTCACCCCCGGGGGGCGGGCAGCCCCAGCATTTT.

This clonotype was observed many times. The chain uses TRBV30 and TRBJ2-1; tentatively, D is TRBD1 (6 bases). Germline CDR1 GTSNPN, CDR2 SVGIG (reference sequence). The V gene lost 1 base and the J gene lost 9 bases, with 7 bases spanning the gap. This CDR3 spans 11 amino acids. The CDR3: CAWSAGAEQFF. Here the CDR3 DNA reads TGTGCCTGGAGTGCAGGGGCTGAGCAGTTCTTC.

This clonotype was counted at least ten times. The V and J genes are TRBV5-1 and TRBJ1-2; D uncertain. Germline CDR1 SGHRS, CDR2 YFSETQ. This CDR3 region has 13 residues. Deletions cut 0 bases from V and 3 bases from J, with 6 bases between. CDR3 residues: CASSLEEYYGYTF. The CDR3 DNA sequence: TGCGCCAGCAGCTTGGAGGAGTACTATGGCTACACCTTC.

In regard to this clonotype: This may be a read error: a much more frequent sequence differs by one nucleotide. This sequence joins TRBV29-1 and TRBJ2-5; perhaps TRBD2 as D (7 bases). The CDR3 spans 12 residues. Germline V gene data show CDR1 as SQVTM and CDR2 as ANQGSEA. The CDR3 nucleotides read TGCGGCGTTGAGGGGGGGCGAGCGACCCAGTACTTC. Encoded protein: CGVEGGRATQYF.

This clonotype was observed at least ten times. V usage is TRBV5-5 and J usage is TRBJ2-3, with a weak D call TRBD2 (5 bases). Per the germline V gene, CDR1 is SGHKS and CDR2 is YYEKEE (reference sequence). The CDR3 contains 15 residues. V dropped 4 bases and J dropped 2 bases, with 14 bases sitting between them. CDR3: CASSTGISLTDTQYF. As DNA, the CDR3 is TGTGCCAGCAGCACCGGGATTTCACTCACAGATACGCAGTATTTT.

Regarding this clonotype: This sequence may be a read error, since a much larger clone differs from it by one base. The chain has TRBV16 and TRBJ1-1; perhaps TRBD1 as D (5 bases). V lost 4 bases, J lost 4 bases, and 13 bases lay in between. CDR1 and CDR2 (germline): KGHSY, FQNENV. This CDR3 has 14 amino acids. DNA of the CDR3: TGTGCCAGCAGCCCCTACCGGGGCTTCACTGAAGCTTTCTTT. Its translation: CASSPYRGFTEAFF.

Only one count was recorded for this clonotype. Possible read error: a much larger clone is one base away. CDR3 in DNA: TGTGCCAGCAGTTCCTGGGCCTATATTTTTGAAAAACTGTTTTTT. Residues: CASSSWAYIFEKLFF. The chain employs TRBV5-6 and TRBJ1-4; D is uncertain. The CDR3 is made up of 15 amino acids. V was trimmed by 5 bases and J by 7 bases, leaving 18 bases between them. CDR1 and CDR2 (germline): SGHDT, YYEEEE.

The chain employs TRBV7-6 and TRBJ2-2; 14 nucleotides match TRBD2. The V segment lost 1 base and the J segment 1 base; nucleotides outside the gene matches: 5. This CDR3 contains 19 residues. Germline CDR1 is SGHVS and CDR2 is FNYEAQ. The CDR3 loop is CASSLVGTSGSRNTGELFF. CDR3 in DNA: TGTGCCAGCAGCTTAGTTGGGACTAGCGGGAGTCGGAACACCGGGGAGCTGTTTTTT.

This clonotype was detected ten times or more. The gene calls are TRBV28 and TRBJ2-3; TRBD2 matches 7 bases. V shed 7 bases, J shed 2 bases, and the junction held 9 bases outside the gene matches. Germline CDR1 and CDR2: MDHEN and SYDVKM. The length of the CDR3 is 15 residues. CDR3: CASMIQRGYTDTQYF. CDR3 in DNA: TGTGCCAGCATGATCCAGCGGGGTTACACAGATACGCAGTATTTT. The full variable domain, completed using reference TRBV28 and TRBJ2-3, is DVKVTQSSRYLVKRTGEKVFLECVQDMDHENMFWYRQDPGLGLRLIYFSYDVKMKEKGDIPEGYSVSREKKERFSLILESASTNQTSMYLCASMIQRGYTDTQYFGPGTRLTVL.

Comment on this clonotype: A single base separates this from a much larger clone, so it may be a read error. V is TRBV25-1 and J is TRBJ2-5; D is ambiguous. Between the trimmed V and J ends, which lost 4 bases and 2 bases, there was a span of 11 bases. Germline V CDR1 and CDR2: MGHDK, SYGVNS. The CDR3 is made up of 14 amino acids. The CDR3 spells CASSGYGFQETQYF. The CDR3 bases are TGTGCCAGCAGTGGATATGGCTTTCAAGAGACCCAGTACTTC.

A remark on this clonotype: A much larger clone is a single base away; this may be a read error. The chain joins TRBV5-1 to TRBJ1-1, with no clear D. CDR1 and CDR2 from the germline V gene are SGHRS and YFSETQ. The CDR3 totals 14 residues. The V end was cut by 5 bases, the J end by 0 bases, with 11 bases between. This CDR3 reads CASSGSPVNTEAFF. CDR3 coding DNA: TGCGCCAGCAGTGGCAGTCCAGTGAACACTGAAGCTTTCTTT.

This clonotype was counted only a few times. The chain links TRBV4-3 to TRBJ2-7; weak D call: TRBD2 (5 bases). There are 14 residues in the CDR3. Between the trimmed V and J ends, which lost 4 bases and 3 bases, there was a span of 13 bases. Germline values: CDR1 LGHNA, CDR2 YSLEER. Here the CDR3 DNA reads TGCGCCAGCAGCCCTAGGGAGAAGCGCTACGAGCAGTACTTC. It codes for CASSPREKRYEQYF.